The 26 T cell receptor beta chains below were found in one sample sequenced in a study of shared clonotypes between healthy human individuals. TCRdb's copy holds only in-frame clones and misses some; the assay was immunoSEQ multiplex PCR. Seen here are under 2,500,000 clones, nearly 97% observed once, and the top ten hold around 0.13%. Sequencing input: naive CD4+ T cells sorted from blood. Subset indicated: CD45RA+ positively selected. The receptors were gathered from a man aged 18 to 29 in good health.

This chain uses TRBV6-1 with TRBJ1-6; 11 bases align to TRBD1. CDR1 and CDR2 (germline): MNHNS, SASEGT. The V segment lost 4 bases and the J segment 0 bases; nucleotides outside the gene matches: 8. The CDR3 has 19 residues. CDR3 amino acids: CASSVRGTGGSSYNSPLHF. CDR3 DNA sequence: TGTGCCAGCAGTGTGCGGGGGACAGGGGGGAGCTCCTATAATTCACCCCTCCACTTT.

The V gene is TRBV7-9, the J gene TRBJ2-1; D ambiguous. This CDR3 spans 15 amino acids. The germline V gene encodes CDR1 SEHNR and CDR2 FQNEAQ (reference sequence). Trimming took 5 bases from V and 2 from J, leaving 13 bases between them. The CDR3 loop reads CASSPQHGPYNEQFF. The CDR3 region has the DNA TGTGCCAGCAGCCCCCAACACGGTCCCTACAATGAGCAGTTCTTC.

As to this clone: The junction departs from germline at one end; a sequencing error may be responsible. The chain employs TRBV7-7 and TRBJ2-2; TRBD2 matches at 12 bases. The CDR3 contains 15 residues. Germline loops: CDR1 SSHAT, CDR2 FNYEAQ (reference sequence). CDR3 protein: CASSHRTSGDGELFF. The CDR3 DNA is TGTGCTAGCAGTCATCGGACTAGCGGGGACGGGGAGCTGTTTTTT.

Turning to this clone: Other nucleotide sequences from this sample produce the same CDR3. The chain recombines TRBV15 with TRBJ2-5; D call uncertain. The CDR3 is 14 residues long. Germline lookup yields CDR1 LNHNV and CDR2 YYDKDF (reference sequence). Trimming pared 0 bases from V and 2 bases from J, leaving 7 bases between. CDR3 coding DNA: TGTGCCACCAGCAGAGATTTGGGGCAAGAGACCCAGTACTTC. This encodes CATSRDLGQETQYF.

With respect to this clone: The identical CDR3 is also encoded by other nucleotide sequences in the sample. The genes are TRBV6-6 and TRBJ1-5, with D maybe TRBD1 (5 bases). CDR1 is MNHNY and CDR2 is SVGAGI in the germline V gene (reference sequence). This CDR3 is 15 amino acids long. V shed 2 bases and J shed 4 bases, with 12 bases lying between them. CDR3 coding DNA: TGTGCCAGCAGTTACGGGACGGGAGGGAATCAGCCCCAGCATTTT. This translates into CASSYGTGGNQPQHF.

The chain links TRBV11-2 to TRBJ2-5; D gene unclear. V dropped 5 bases and J dropped 4 bases, with 5 bases sitting between them. CDR1 and CDR2 from the germline V gene are SGHAT and FQNNGV. CDR3 length: 11 amino acids. The CDR3 reads CASSGTETQYF. CDR3 sequence (DNA): TGTGCCAGCAGCGGAACAGAGACCCAGTACTTC. Supplemented by reference TRBV11-2 and TRBJ2-5, the full variable domain reads EAGVAQSPRYKIIEKRQSVAFWCNPISGHATLYWYQQILGQGPKLLIQFQNNGVVDDSQLPKDRFSAERLKGVDSTLKIQPAKLEDSAVYLCASSGTETQYFGPGTRLLVL.

The CDR3 region has the DNA TGCGCCAGCAGCCAAGTCGCGGACAGAAATAGCAATCAGCCCCAGCATTTT. This sequence encodes CASSQVADRNSNQPQHF. The rearrangement joins TRBV4-1 to TRBJ1-5; possibly TRBD1 for D (6 bases). Germline V CDR1 and CDR2: MGHRA, YSYEKL. CDR3 length: 17 amino acids. The ends were cut back, 1 base at V and 0 bases at J, with 13 bases in the middle.

The chain uses TRBV5-1 and TRBJ2-5; no definite D call. CDR1 SGHRS and CDR2 YFSETQ come from the germline V gene. The germline V and J ends were trimmed by 4 bases and 0 bases, with 13 bases remaining between them. This CDR3 region has 15 residues. The CDR3 sequence is CASSPNPSDQETQYF. Here the CDR3 DNA reads TGCGCCAGCAGCCCTAACCCTTCGGACCAAGAGACCCAGTACTTC.

The chain employs TRBV29-1 and TRBJ1-2; tentative D call: TRBD1 (5 bases). This CDR3 is 11 amino acids long. The germline CDR1 and CDR2 sequences are SQVTM and ANQGSEA. Trimming shortened V by 5 bases and J by 8 bases, and 12 bases separated the two germline ends. CDR3 loop: CSVSGIEGYTF. The CDR3 nucleotides are TGCAGCGTTTCAGGGATAGAGGGCTACACCTTC.

The chain uses TRBV6-6 and TRBJ2-7; TRBD1 aligns across 8 bases. From germline, CDR1 is MNHNY and CDR2 SVGAGI (reference sequence). The CDR3 is 14 residues long. Unmatched junction bases numbered 5, after V lost 4 bases and J lost 3 bases. In nucleotides, the CDR3 is TGTGCCAGCAGTTCCGCGGACAGGGTCTACGAGCAGTACTTC. Translating it yields CASSSADRVYEQYF.

The gene calls are TRBV5-4 and TRBJ2-3; perhaps TRBD1 as D (6 bases). Between the trimmed V and J ends, which lost 4 bases and 5 bases, there was a span of 17 bases. The CDR3 consists of 15 residues. Germline V gene lookup returns CDR1 SGHNT and CDR2 YYREEE (reference sequence). The CDR3 DNA follows: TGTGCCAGCAGCGTCCCCGGGACAATGCTAGATACGCAGTATTTT. Translated, it gives CASSVPGTMLDTQYF.

The rearrangement links TRBV28 to TRBJ1-2; D gene uncertain. CDR1 and CDR2 from the germline V gene are MDHEN and SYDVKM. This CDR3 region has 13 residues. V lost 5 bases to trimming and J lost 4 bases, with 11 bases between them. The CDR3: CASSPRSSYGYTF. CDR3 nucleotides: TGTGCCAGCAGTCCCCGGAGCTCCTATGGCTACACCTTC.

V usage is TRBV27 and J usage is TRBJ2-5; D is unclear. Deletions cut 3 bases from V and 1 base from J, with 6 bases between. Looked up from germline, CDR1 is MNHEY and CDR2 is SMNVEV (reference sequence). The CDR3 runs to 13 residues. The CDR3 reads CASSFQPQETQYF. The CDR3 DNA reads as TGTGCCAGCAGTTTCCAACCCCAAGAGACCCAGTACTTC.

The rearrangement joins TRBV7-6 to TRBJ1-3, with D possibly matching TRBD1 (6 bases). The germline V and J ends were trimmed by 4 bases and 0 bases, with 13 bases remaining between them. CDR1 SGHVS and CDR2 FNYEAQ come from the germline V gene. The CDR3 is 16 residues long. As DNA, the CDR3 is TGTGCCAGCAGCTCAGGACAGATGAGCTCTGGAAACACCATATATTTT. Amino acid sequence: CASSSGQMSSGNTIYF.

The J gene is TRBJ2-1, the V gene TRBV10-1; possibly TRBD1 or TRBD2 for D (5 bases each). The CDR3 is 14 residues long. Germline CDR1 WNHNN, CDR2 SYGVQD (reference sequence). V lost 6 bases, J lost 7 bases, and 16 bases lay in between. CDR3 protein: CASSGSGTVNEQFF. The DNA for the CDR3 is TGCGCCAGCAGCGGATCTGGGACGGTGAATGAGCAGTTCTTC.

This chain connects TRBV27 to TRBJ1-2, with a tentative D call TRBD1 (6 bases). The germline gives CDR1 MNHEY, CDR2 SMNVEV (reference sequence). This CDR3 region has 14 residues. With 2 bases removed from V and 4 bases from J, the gap between germline ends came to 11 bases. The CDR3 nucleotides read TGTGCCAGCAGTTTACGCCCAGGGGTCTATGGCTACACCTTC. It yields the protein CASSLRPGVYGYTF.

This sequence joins TRBV28 and TRBJ1-1; TRBD1 agrees at 11 bases. The CDR3 runs to 15 residues. Germline V gene lookup returns CDR1 MDHEN and CDR2 SYDVKM. V lost 6 bases to trimming and J lost 5 bases; unmatched junction nucleotides: 8. CDR3 residues: CASSPGTGGGTEAFF. The CDR3 nucleotides are TGTGCCAGCAGCCCCGGGACAGGGGGGGGAACTGAAGCTTTCTTT.

The rearrangement uses TRBV4-2 and TRBJ2-5, with D tentatively TRBD1 or TRBD2 (6 bases each). The CDR3 runs to 16 residues. Germline V gene sequence: CDR1 LGHNA, CDR2 YNFKEQ. The V end lost 0 bases, the J end lost 0 bases, and 11 bases lay between the germline ends. The CDR3 protein is CASSQDGGGYQETQYF. The DNA for the CDR3 is TGTGCCAGCAGCCAAGACGGGGGCGGGTACCAAGAGACCCAGTACTTC.

The chain joins TRBV5-1 to TRBJ2-3; 9 bases agree with TRBD1. The CDR3 is made up of 17 amino acids. Germline CDR1 is SGHRS and CDR2 is YFSETQ. The J segment lost 4 bases and the V segment lost 0 bases, leaving 9 bases of the junction unmatched. CDR3 nucleotide sequence: TGCGCCAGCAGCTTGGAAGACAGGGGGAGGTTTCCAGATACGCAGTATTTT. Translation gives CASSLEDRGRFPDTQYF.

This rearrangement joins TRBV30 to TRBJ1-1; D is undetermined. V was trimmed by 0 bases and J by 7 bases, leaving 12 bases between them. Per the germline V gene, CDR1 is GTSNPN and CDR2 is SVGIG (reference sequence). CDR3 length equals 13 residues. Written as DNA, the CDR3 is TGTGCCTGGAGTGTAGGACCGGATTTTGAAGCTTTCTTT. This translates into CAWSVGPDFEAFF.

This chain links TRBV25-1 with TRBJ2-7; D call uncertain. CDR3 size: 14 residues. Trimming removed 0 bases at V and 2 bases at J, with 8 bases between. Germline V CDR1 and CDR2: MGHDK, SYGVNS. Written as DNA, the CDR3 is TGTGCCAGCAGTGAATACGGACGCCCCTACGAGCAGTACTTC. This sequence encodes CASSEYGRPYEQYF.

V is TRBV27 and J is TRBJ2-3; no clear D. The CDR3 extends over 13 amino acids. The V gene's germline CDR1 is MNHEY and CDR2 SMNVEV (reference sequence). V lost 3 bases and J 2 bases, leaving 6 bases between the germline ends. The DNA for the CDR3 is TGTGCCAGCAGTTTTGCGGACACAGATACGCAGTATTTT. Its translation: CASSFADTDTQYF.

The chain joins TRBV10-3 to TRBJ2-7, with D uncertain. The CDR3 is made up of 15 amino acids. The germline V gene has CDR1 ENHRY and CDR2 SYGVKD. V lost 0 bases, J lost 1 base, and 10 bases lay in between. The CDR3: CAISESVALSYEQYF. In DNA, the CDR3 is TGTGCCATCAGTGAGTCGGTAGCACTATCCTACGAGCAGTACTTC.

The rearrangement joins TRBV6-5 to TRBJ2-7; D is undetermined. With 3 bases removed from V and 6 bases from J, the gap between germline ends came to 9 bases. Germline V gene data show CDR1 as MNHEY and CDR2 as SVGAGI. There are 12 residues in the CDR3. This chain's CDR3 is CASSYYNGEQYF. The CDR3, as DNA: TGTGCCAGCAGTTATTATAACGGCGAGCAGTACTTC.

CDR3 coding DNA: TGTGCCAGCAGCCCTCGGTCGTCCGAGCAGTACTTC. Residues: CASSPRSSEQYF. The chain has TRBV5-8 and TRBJ2-7, with unresolved D. CDR3 length: 12 amino acids. Germline V gene lookup returns CDR1 SGHTS and CDR2 YDEGEE. V lost 4 bases to trimming and J lost 6 bases, with 11 bases between them.

The CDR3: CASKWTSGRKGDEQFF. DNA for the CDR3: TGTGCCAGCAAGTGGACTAGCGGGAGAAAAGGCGATGAGCAGTTCTTC. The rearrangement uses TRBV27 and TRBJ2-1; TRBD2 matches 13 bases. The CDR3 length is 16 residues. Germline CDR1 is MNHEY and CDR2 is SMNVEV (reference sequence). The junction had 11 bases not matched to a gene; V was cut back by 7 bases and J by 8 bases.